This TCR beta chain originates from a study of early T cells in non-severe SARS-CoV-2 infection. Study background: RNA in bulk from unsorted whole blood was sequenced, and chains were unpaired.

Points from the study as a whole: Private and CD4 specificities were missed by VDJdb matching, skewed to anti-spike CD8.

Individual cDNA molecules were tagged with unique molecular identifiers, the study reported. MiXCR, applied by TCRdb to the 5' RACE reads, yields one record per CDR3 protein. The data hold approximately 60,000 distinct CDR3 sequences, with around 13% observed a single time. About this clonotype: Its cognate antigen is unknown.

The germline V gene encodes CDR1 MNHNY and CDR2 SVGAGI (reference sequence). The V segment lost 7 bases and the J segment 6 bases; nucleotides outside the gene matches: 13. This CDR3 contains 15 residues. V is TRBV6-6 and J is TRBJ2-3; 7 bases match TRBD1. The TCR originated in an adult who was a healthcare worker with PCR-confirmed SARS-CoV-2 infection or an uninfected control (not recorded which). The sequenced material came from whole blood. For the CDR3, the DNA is TGTGCCAGCACGCTTGGGACAGTCGGTGGGGATACGCAGTATTTT. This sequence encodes CASTLGTVGGDTQYF.